This T cell receptor (beta chain) is from a study of CD8 T cells in cerebrospinal fluid in Alzheimer's disease. Study-wide context: CSF T cell clonal expansion was assessed by plate-based nested PCR and droplet-based sequencing. Findings and caveats of the study: The largest CSF clone was proportionally bigger in mild cognitive impairment or Alzheimer's disease than controls. EBV-specific TCRs in cerebrospinal fluid reportedly do not establish a causal EBV–Alzheimer's link.

The CDR3 loop spans 16 amino acids. Regarding this clonotype: Its antigen is unknown.

Live CSF cells were sorted with a live/dead marker for droplet-based sequencing. TCRdb reprocessed the 10x single-cell sequencing reads and keeps a single row for each CDR3 protein, giving no DNA. Its clone listing holds about 700 distinct CDR3 sequences. The rearrangement joins TRBV21-1 to TRBJ2-1; TCRdb designates TRBD2, a call that cannot be tested without DNA. TRBV21-1 is a listed pseudogene. This TCR derives from a human donor with Alzheimer's disease. The sequenced sample was cerebrospinal fluid. The CDR3 loop reads CASSKPPGGPYNEQFF.